The clone carrying this T cell receptor beta chain was observed a few times. Its antigen is as yet unknown. The data derive from a study of T cells after yellow fever vaccination. The V gene's germline CDR1 is MGHRA and CDR2 YSYEKL. V was cut by 3 bases and J by 5 bases, with 14 bases left in between. The CDR3 loop spans 15 amino acids. Broader study findings: There was a small share of clonotypes that showed up in both the CD4 and CD8 compartments.

A universal primer site and UMIs were added as TCR cDNA was made by 5'RACE template switching. TCRdb re-called the 5' RACE reads through MiXCR, storing one row per CDR3 protein. The table includes under 100,000 distinct CDR3 sequences, roughly 5.2% detected once. Sequences were derived from CD8+ T cells sorted from PBMCs, sampled 10 days after the yellow fever booster vaccination. The clonotype was recovered from a young man who received the YFV17D yellow fever vaccine. The V and J genes are TRBV4-1 and TRBJ1-5; D call uncertain. The CDR3 region is CASSHSYIAHQPQHF. The CDR3 nucleotides are TGCGCCAGCAGCCATTCCTACATCGCACATCAGCCCCAGCATTTT.